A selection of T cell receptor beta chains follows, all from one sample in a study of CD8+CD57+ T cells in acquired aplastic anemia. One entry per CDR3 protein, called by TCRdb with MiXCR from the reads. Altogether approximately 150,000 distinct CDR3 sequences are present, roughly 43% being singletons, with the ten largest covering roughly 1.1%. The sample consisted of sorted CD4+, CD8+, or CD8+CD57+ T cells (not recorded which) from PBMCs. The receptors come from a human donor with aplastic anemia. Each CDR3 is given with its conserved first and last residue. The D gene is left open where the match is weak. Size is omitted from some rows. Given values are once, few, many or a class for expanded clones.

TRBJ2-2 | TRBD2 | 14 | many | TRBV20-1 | CSARSGGYTGELFF | TGCAGTGCTAGGAGCGGGGGTTACACCGGGGAGCTGTTTTTT
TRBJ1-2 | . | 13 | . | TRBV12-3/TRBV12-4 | CASSQRMTGGYTF | TGTGCCAGCAGTCAACGGATGACAGGTGGCTACACCTTC
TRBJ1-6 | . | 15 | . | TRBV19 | CASSSQPGYNSPLHF | TGTGCCAGTAGTTCTCAGCCAGGGTATAATTCACCCCTCCACTTT
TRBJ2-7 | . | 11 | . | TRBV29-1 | CSVDTGYEQYF | TGCAGCGTGGATACAGGCTACGAGCAGTACTTC
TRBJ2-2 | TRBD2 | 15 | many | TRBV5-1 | CASSLAGGNTGELFF | TGCGCCAGCAGCCTAGCGGGGGGGAACACCGGGGAGCTGTTTTTT
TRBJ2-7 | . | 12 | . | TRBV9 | CASSVNSYEQYF | TGTGCCAGCAGCGTAAACAGCTACGAGCAGTACTTC
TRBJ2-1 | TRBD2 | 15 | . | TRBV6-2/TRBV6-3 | CASSYTGGGAYEQFF | TGTGCCAGCAGTTATACCGGCGGGGGGGCCTATGAGCAGTTCTTC
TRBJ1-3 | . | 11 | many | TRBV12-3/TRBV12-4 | CASSFHNTIYF | TGTGCCAGCAGTTTTCATAACACCATATATTTT
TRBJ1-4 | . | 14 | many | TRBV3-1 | CASSQEATNEKLFF | TGTGCCAGCAGCCAAGAGGCCACTAATGAAAAACTGTTTTTT
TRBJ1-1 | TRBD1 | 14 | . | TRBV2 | CASRKDRGPIEAFF | TGTGCCAGCAGGAAAGACAGGGGGCCCATTGAAGCTTTCTTT
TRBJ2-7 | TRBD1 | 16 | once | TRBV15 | CATSRMGTGVPTEQYF | TGTGCCACCAGCAGAATGGGGACAGGGGTGCCTACGGAGCAGTACTTC
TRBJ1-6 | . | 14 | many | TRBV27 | CASSTRGAGSPLHF | TGTGCCAGCAGTACTAGGGGGGCGGGTTCACCCCTCCACTTT
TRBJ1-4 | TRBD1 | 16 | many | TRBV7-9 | CASSPQGGNANEKLFF | TGTGCCAGCAGCCCGCAGGGGGGTAATGCTAATGAAAAACTGTTTTTT
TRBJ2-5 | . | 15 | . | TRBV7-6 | CASSLGAGRIETQYF | TGTGCCAGCAGCTTAGGGGCGGGGAGGATCGAGACCCAGTACTTC
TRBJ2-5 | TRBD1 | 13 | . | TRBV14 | CASTSTGGETQYF | TGTGCCAGCACTTCGACAGGGGGCGAGACCCAGTACTTC
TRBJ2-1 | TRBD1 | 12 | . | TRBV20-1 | CSTRTGGYEQFF | TGCAGCACCCGGACAGGAGGTTATGAGCAGTTCTTC
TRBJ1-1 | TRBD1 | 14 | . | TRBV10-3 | CAIRGQGLGTEAFF | TGTGCCATCAGAGGACAGGGATTGGGCACTGAAGCTTTCTTT
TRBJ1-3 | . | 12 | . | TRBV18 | CASSPLGNTIYF | TGTGCCAGCTCACCTTTAGGAAACACCATATATTTT
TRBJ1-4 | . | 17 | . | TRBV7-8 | CASSLAEGPRVREKLFF | TGTGCCAGCAGCTTAGCGGAGGGGCCAAGGGTTCGGGAAAAACTGTTTTTT
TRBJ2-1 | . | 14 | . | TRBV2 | CASSEERGANEQFF | TGTGCCAGCAGTGAAGAGAGGGGCGCCAATGAGCAGTTCTTC
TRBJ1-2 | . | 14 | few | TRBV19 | CASSMGGQTYGYTF | TGTGCCAGTAGTATGGGTGGACAGACATATGGCTACACCTTC
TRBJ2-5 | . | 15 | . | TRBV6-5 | CASSYFGEARETQYF | TGTGCCAGCAGTTACTTCGGAGAAGCTAGGGAGACCCAGTACTTC
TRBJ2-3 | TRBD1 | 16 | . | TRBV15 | CATSRVGGTGTDTQYF | TGTGCCACCAGCAGAGTAGGTGGGACAGGGACAGATACGCAGTATTTT
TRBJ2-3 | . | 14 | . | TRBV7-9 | CASSLEVVTDTQYF | TGTGCCAGCAGCTTAGAAGTGGTGACAGATACGCAGTATTTT
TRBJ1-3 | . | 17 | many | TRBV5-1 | CASSLEGGLNSGNTIYF | TGCGCCAGCAGCTTGGAGGGGGGTCTCAACTCTGGAAACACCATATATTTT
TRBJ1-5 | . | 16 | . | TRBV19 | CASSTSGPTFNQPQHF | TGTGCCAGTAGTACCTCGGGACCGACCTTCAATCAGCCCCAGCATTTT
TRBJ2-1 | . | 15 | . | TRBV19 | CASSIVAQGYNEQFF | TGTGCCAGTAGTATAGTGGCACAGGGCTACAATGAGCAGTTCTTC
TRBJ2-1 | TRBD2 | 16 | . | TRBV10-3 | CAISESGAGAYNEQFF | TGTGCCATCAGTGAGTCGGGTGCGGGGGCCTACAATGAGCAGTTCTTC
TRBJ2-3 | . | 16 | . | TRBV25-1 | CASSEGWGSHTDTQYF | TGTGCCAGCAGTGAAGGGTGGGGGTCCCACACAGATACGCAGTATTTT
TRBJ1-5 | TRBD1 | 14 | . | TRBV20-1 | CSASGGQNNQPQHF | TGCAGTGCTAGCGGGGGACAGAACAATCAGCCCCAGCATTTT